This TCR beta chain was sequenced during a study of OX40 agonist ivuxolimab in advanced cancers. CDR1 SGHRS and CDR2 YFSETQ come from the germline V gene. CDR3 length equals 18 residues. V lost 4 bases, J lost 1 base, and 15 bases stayed unmatched. The data were produced by immunoSEQ multiplex PCR, yet TCRdb's version contains in-frame clones alone and is incomplete. The sample contains fewer than 90,000 clones, 80% to 90% of which appear only once. This specimen consisted of CD4+ or CD8+ T cells sorted from blood, obtained in a trial of the OX40 agonist ivuxolimab. The receptor was derived from an adult with an advanced solid tumor such as melanoma, head and neck, liver or kidney cancer. The chain combines TRBV5-1 with TRBJ2-3, with TRBD2 matching over 7 bases. In DNA, the CDR3 is TGCGCCAGCAGCCCATCCATGGCAAGCGGGATAGGCACAGATACGCAGTATTTT. Translated: CASSPSMASGIGTDTQYF.